This passage covers 2 T cell receptor beta chains from one sample sequenced in a study of cytomegalovirus exposure and HLA in healthy donors. The PCR had 60 Vbeta and 13 Jbeta primers. The repertoire was sequenced with immunoSEQ multiplex PCR; TCRdb's copy has only in-frame clones and lacks some. The sample shows some 190,000 clones, over 75% of them seen only once. Source material: PBMCs. The receptors were sampled from a woman aged 25-40 years in good health and CMV-seronegative.

V usage is TRBV2 and J usage is TRBJ1-5; TRBD1 aligns across 8 bases. J was trimmed by 1 base and V by 4 bases; bases with no gene match: 3. CDR1 and CDR2 from the germline V gene are SNHLY and FYNNEI. CDR3 length equals 15 residues. The chain's CDR3 is CASSVQGASNQPQHF. The CDR3, as DNA: TGTGCCAGCAGTGTGCAGGGGGCCAGCAATCAGCCCCAGCATTTT.

This clone has only one observation. The chain employs TRBV6-5 and TRBJ2-7; 11 bases map to TRBD2. Trimming cost V 4 bases and J 6 bases; bases outside gene matches: 8. Germline V gene sequence: CDR1 MNHEY, CDR2 SVGAGI. The CDR3 runs to 15 residues. The CDR3 DNA reads TGTGCCAGCAGTTCCTCGGGACTAGCGGAGAGCGAGCAGTACTTC. This translates into CASSSSGLAESEQYF.